These 21 T cell receptor beta chains were all obtained from the same sample, sequenced in a study of T cells after posttransplantation cyclophosphamide. Using immunoSEQ multiplex PCR, the repertoire was profiled, and TCRdb retains in-frame clones only, with some absent. This sample has about 40,000 clones, each found more than once. Source material: PBMCs. Every receptor here comes from a young man in good health and a related stem cell transplant donor.

This clone was observed many times. CDR3 DNA: TGTGCCAGTAGTATATCGGTCAGGGACTATGGCTACACCTTC. Protein: CASSISVRDYGYTF. The chain has TRBV19 and TRBJ1-2; D may be TRBD1 (5 bases). The CDR3 contains 14 residues. CDR1 is LNHDA, CDR2 SQIVND, per germline (reference sequence). V gave up 2 bases and J gave up 3 bases, with 10 bases separating them.

V gene TRBV11-3 combines with J gene TRBJ1-2; D possibly corresponds to TRBD1 (6 bases). The CDR3 runs 15 residues. CDR1 and CDR2 from the germline V gene are SGHNT and YENEEA. V lost 4 bases and J lost 8, with 20 bases in between. DNA of the CDR3: TGTGCCAGCAGCTCGTACAGGGTTCTTTGTCTAGGCTACACCTTC. It yields the protein CASSSYRVLCLGYTF.

Many counts were recorded for this clone. The chain carries TRBV6-2 or TRBV6-3 and TRBJ2-2, with a weak D call TRBD2 (7 bases). V gave up 2 bases and J gave up 9 bases, with 16 bases separating them. The CDR3 extends over 15 amino acids. Germline V gene sequence: CDR1 MNHEY, CDR2 SVGEGT. CDR3 residues: CASSYLAGAGRELFF. As DNA, the CDR3 is TGTGCCAGCAGTTACCTTGCGGGGGCAGGCCGGGAGCTGTTTTTT.

This clone was seen repeatedly, ten times or more. The chain uses TRBV7-2 and TRBJ1-4, with 7 nucleotides matching TRBD1. This CDR3 contains 16 residues. The germline CDR1 and CDR2 sequences are SGHTA and FQGNSA. The V segment lost 5 bases and the J segment 4 bases; nucleotides outside the gene matches: 10. CDR3 region: CASSQTTGTLNEKLFF. The DNA for the CDR3 is TGTGCCAGCAGCCAGACGACAGGGACCCTTAATGAAAAACTGTTTTTT.

The table lists this clone with many counts. The chain is built from TRBV7-9 and TRBJ1-5; TRBD1 matches at 7 bases. This CDR3 is built from 15 residues. The germline gives CDR1 SEHNR, CDR2 FQNEAQ (reference sequence). Trimming cost V 3 bases and J 1 base; bases outside gene matches: 3. The CDR3, as DNA: TGTGCCAGCAGCTTTTCCAGGGGGAGCAATCAGCCCCAGCATTTT. Translating it yields CASSFSRGSNQPQHF.

This clone was picked up many times. This chain links TRBV24-1 with TRBJ2-1; TRBD1 agrees at 8 bases. The J segment lost 5 bases and the V segment lost 7 bases, leaving 12 bases of the junction unmatched. The germline CDR1 and CDR2 sequences are KGHDR and SFDVKD. This CDR3 region has 16 residues. The CDR3 nucleotides are TGTGCCACCAGCCAGGCCGACAGGGGATCCCACAATGAGCAGTTCTTC. It codes for CATSQADRGSHNEQFF.

V gene TRBV6-2 or TRBV6-3 combines with J gene TRBJ2-3, with D perhaps TRBD2 (5 bases). V lost 1 base and J 4 bases, leaving 12 bases between the germline ends. The germline V gene has CDR1 MNHEY and CDR2 SVGEGT. The CDR3 has 15 amino acids. The CDR3 nucleotides read TGTGCCAGCAGTTACTTCGCGGGTGGGGCAGATACGCAGTATTTT. This sequence encodes CASSYFAGGADTQYF.

There are many counts of this clone. This rearrangement joins TRBV2 to TRBJ1-5; the D gene is possibly TRBD1 (6 bases). The ends were cut back, 3 bases at V and 0 bases at J, with 12 bases in the middle. The CDR3 contains 16 residues. CDR1 and CDR2 from the germline V gene are SNHLY and FYNNEI. The DNA of the CDR3 is TGTGCCAGCAGTGACAGGGGCGGAATTAGCAATCAGCCCCAGCATTTT. Its translation is CASSDRGGISNQPQHF.

This clone occurred a few times. The V call is TRBV5-1, the J call TRBJ2-5; D is perhaps TRBD2 (5 bases). The CDR3 runs to 15 residues. The V end was cut by 0 bases, the J end by 4 bases, with 13 bases between. Germline V CDR1 and CDR2: SGHRS, YFSETQ. The CDR3 is CASSLVGVATETQYF. The CDR3 coding sequence is TGCGCCAGCAGCTTGGTTGGGGTAGCGACAGAGACCCAGTACTTC.

This clone has ten or more counts. The chain is built from TRBV19 and TRBJ1-2; 11 positions agree with TRBD1. V lost 6 bases and J lost 3; bases outside the gene matches: 3. Germline V CDR1 and CDR2: LNHDA, SQIVND (reference sequence). This CDR3 has 14 amino acids. The CDR3 DNA reads TGTGCCAGTAGCGGACAGGGGGCCCACTATGGCTACACCTTC. This translates into CASSGQGAHYGYTF. Full variable domain (remainder filled in from reference TRBV19 and TRBJ1-2): DGGITQSPKYLFRKEGQNVTLSCEQNLNHDAMYWYRQDPGQGLRLIYYSQIVNDFQKGDIAEGYSVSREKKESFPLTVTSAQKNPTAFYLCASSGQGAHYGYTFGSGTRLTVV.

This clone occurred many times. CDR3 sequence: CASGWGGAGSGNTIYF. DNA of the CDR3: TGTGCCAGCGGTTGGGGGGGCGCGGGCTCTGGAAACACCATATATTTT. The V and J genes are TRBV28 and TRBJ1-3, with D possibly matching TRBD1 (6 bases). V lost 8 bases and J lost 0, with 17 bases in between. CDR3 size: 16 residues. Germline V lookup: CDR1 MDHEN, CDR2 SYDVKM.

This clone was detected ten times or more. The chain recombines TRBV11-2 with TRBJ2-7; D gene uncertain. The germline V gene has CDR1 SGHAT and CDR2 FQNNGV. The length of the CDR3 is 12 residues. V was pared by 1 base and J by 6 bases, with 7 bases between. This CDR3 is CASSLVIAEQYF. CDR3 coding DNA: TGTGCCAGCAGCTTAGTAATAGCCGAGCAGTACTTC.

This clone was recorded at least ten times. The chain is built from TRBV6-1 and TRBJ1-1; D is perhaps TRBD1 (5 bases). Germline V gene data show CDR1 as MNHNS and CDR2 as SASEGT. Between the trimmed V and J ends, which lost 2 bases and 11 bases, there was a span of 9 bases. The CDR3 contains 11 residues. The CDR3 loop is CASSEMGLAFF. The CDR3 DNA reads TGTGCCAGCAGTGAAATGGGGCTTGCTTTCTTT.

This clone was detected many times. V is TRBV6-1 and J is TRBJ1-6, with 9 bases matching TRBD1. J was trimmed by 10 bases and V by 8 bases; bases with no gene match: 6. Germline V gene sequence: CDR1 MNHNS, CDR2 SASEGT. CDR3 length equals 13 residues. In DNA form, the CDR3 reads TGTGCCAGCGAGACAGGGGGGGGATCACCCCTCCACTTT. Encoded protein: CASETGGGSPLHF.

This clone was detected a few times. This chain connects TRBV18 to TRBJ1-5; possible D gene TRBD1, 6 bases. The germline gives CDR1 KGHSH, CDR2 LQKENI. CDR3 size: 14 residues. Trimming shortened V by 3 bases and J by 5 bases, and 11 bases separated the two germline ends. CDR3 sequence reads: CASSPARGDQPQHF. For the CDR3, the DNA is TGTGCCAGCTCACCGGCCAGGGGCGATCAGCCCCAGCATTTT.

This clone came up a few times. The V gene is TRBV6-1, the J gene TRBJ1-5; the match to TRBD1 covers 10 bases. Looked up from germline, CDR1 is MNHNS and CDR2 is SASEGT. CDR3 length: 14 amino acids. V trimming: 6 bases; J trimming: 2 bases; junction bases outside the gene matches: 1. CDR3 DNA sequence: TGTGCCAGCAGCGGGACAGGGGGCAATCAGCCCCAGCATTTT. As protein: CASSGTGGNQPQHF.

This clone was detected ten times or more. CDR3 loop: CASSLTGGSYGYTF. In DNA, the CDR3 is TGTGCCAGCAGCTTGACAGGGGGAAGCTATGGCTACACCTTC. This chain connects TRBV5-8 to TRBJ1-2, with 8 nucleotides matching TRBD1. Germline CDR1 is SGHTS and CDR2 is YDEGEE. The CDR3 covers 14 residues. V trimming: 1 base; J trimming: 4 bases; junction bases outside the gene matches: 3.

Ten or more counts support this clone. DNA of the CDR3: TGTGCCAGCAGCAGGACAGGGTCTGATACGCAGTATTTT. This encodes CASSRTGSDTQYF. V usage is TRBV5-4 and J usage is TRBJ2-3; TRBD1 aligns across 8 bases. The germline V gene has CDR1 SGHNT and CDR2 YYREEE (reference sequence). Germline trimming cut 4 bases from V and 6 bases from J; bases unmatched to any gene: 4. This CDR3 spans 13 amino acids.

This clone was counted a few times. J is TRBJ2-3 and V is TRBV7-9; 10 positions agree with TRBD2. In germline, CDR1 is SEHNR, CDR2 FQNEAQ (reference sequence). The V and J ends lost 2 bases and 4 bases, in that order; junction bases with no gene match: 6. The length of the CDR3 is 16 residues. DNA of the CDR3: TGTGCCAGCAGCTTAAAAGCGGGGGGGCCCGCAGATACGCAGTATTTT. This encodes CASSLKAGGPADTQYF.

In this sample, this clone turned up many times. V usage is TRBV19 and J usage is TRBJ2-7, with D maybe TRBD2 (5 bases). Germline CDR1 reads LNHDA; CDR2 reads SQIVND (reference sequence). V lost 5 bases to trimming and J lost 2 bases, with 7 bases between them. The CDR3 loop spans 12 amino acids. DNA of the CDR3: TGTGCCAGTAGTCGGGGAACCTACGAGCAGTACTTC. The encoded protein is CASSRGTYEQYF.

This clone showed up many times. The genes are TRBV4-2 and TRBJ2-7; the match to TRBD2 covers 9 bases. Unmatched junction bases numbered 10, after V lost 4 bases and J lost 6 bases. The germline V gene has CDR1 LGHNA and CDR2 YNFKEQ. This CDR3 comprises 15 residues. The CDR3 DNA sequence: TGTGCCAGCAGCCCAACCGGGACTAGCTTCTCCGAGCAGTACTTC. Translation gives CASSPTGTSFSEQYF.